The 26 T cell receptor beta chains given below trace back to one sample, sequenced in a study of shared clonotypes between healthy human individuals. The data were produced by immunoSEQ multiplex PCR, yet TCRdb's version contains in-frame clones alone and is incomplete. The sample has around 690,000 clones; roughly 88% are singletons. Sequenced input: memory CD8+ T cells from PBMCs. Described subset: CD45RO+ cells pooled with CCR7-negative TemRA cells. Source of these receptors: a man between 18 and 29 years old in good health. Some clones in this sample may be carry-over from other donors' samples.

CDR3 sequence: CATSPRQGAGEQYF. In nucleotides, the CDR3 is TGTGCCACCAGCCCTCGACAGGGGGCGGGCGAGCAGTACTTC. This chain joins TRBV15 and TRBJ2-7, with TRBD1 identical over 10 bases. Germline CDR1 reads LNHNV; CDR2 reads YYDKDF (reference sequence). This CDR3 is 14 amino acids long. The V and J ends lost 5 bases and 6 bases, in that order; junction bases with no gene match: 7.

V and J are TRBV7-9 and TRBJ2-1; the match to TRBD1 covers 10 bases. This CDR3 is 15 amino acids long. V lost 5 bases, J lost 10 bases, and 11 bases stayed unmatched. Germline V gives CDR1 SEHNR, CDR2 FQNEAQ (reference sequence). The CDR3 coding sequence is TGTGCCAGCAGCCCGGGGGACAGGGGATCAGGGGAGCAGTTCTTC. Translation: CASSPGDRGSGEQFF.

CDR3 sequence: CASSEGPTGHF. The DNA of the CDR3 is TGTGCCAGCAGTGAGGGTCCCACGGGGCATTTT. J is TRBJ1-5 and V is TRBV6-1; D is unresolved. V gave up 3 bases and J gave up 15 bases, with 12 bases separating them. Germline loops: CDR1 MNHNS, CDR2 SASEGT. This CDR3 has 11 residues.

This rearrangement joins TRBV28 to TRBJ2-7; 8 bases are shared with TRBD1. CDR1 is MDHEN, CDR2 SYDVKM, per germline. V shed 7 bases and J 2 bases; nucleotides not matched to a gene: 7. This CDR3 contains 14 residues. CDR3 coding DNA: TGTGCCAGCAATAACCGGGACAGGCCCTACGAGCAGTACTTC. As protein: CASNNRDRPYEQYF.

The rearrangement joins TRBV7-9 to TRBJ2-1; TRBD1 aligns across 7 bases. The J segment lost 1 base and the V segment lost 5 bases, leaving 8 bases of the junction unmatched. This CDR3 spans 16 amino acids. Germline CDR1 reads SEHNR; CDR2 reads FQNEAQ (reference sequence). The CDR3: CASSPRDSLSYNEQFF. CDR3 bases: TGTGCCAGCAGCCCTAGGGACAGTCTGTCCTACAATGAGCAGTTCTTC.

This clone occurred once. The chain is built from TRBV6-1 and TRBJ1-2, with D possibly matching TRBD1 (6 bases). Germline V gene lookup returns CDR1 MNHNS and CDR2 SASEGT. Between the trimmed V and J ends, which lost 7 bases and 5 bases, there was a span of 11 bases. The CDR3 extends over 12 amino acids. The CDR3 DNA reads as TGTGCCAGCATACAGGGCGCTTATGGCTACACCTTC. Translated, it gives CASIQGAYGYTF.

As regards this clone: One base away lies a much larger clone, so this may be a sequencing read error. The chain employs TRBV28 and TRBJ1-5; weak D call: TRBD1 (5 bases). This CDR3 comprises 15 residues. Germline V CDR1 and CDR2: MDHEN, SYDVKM. The CDR3 here is CANSLAQGEVQPQHF. In DNA form, the CDR3 reads TGTGCCAACAGTTTAGCGCAGGGTGAGGTTCAGCCCCAGCATTTT. The full variable domain, with the rest looked up from reference TRBV28 and TRBJ1-5, is DVKVTQSSRYLVKRTGEKVFLECVQDMDHENMFWYRQDPGLGLRLIYFSYDVKMKEKGDIPEGYSVSREKKERFSLILESASTNQTSMYLCANSLAQGEVQPQHFGDGTRLSIL.

The rearrangement joins TRBV4-1 to TRBJ2-7; possibly TRBD1 for D (5 bases). Germline-derived CDR1 and CDR2 are MGHRA and YSYEKL. Deletions cut 3 bases from V and 0 bases from J, with 6 bases between. There are 13 residues in the CDR3. The CDR3 region is CASSHTGSYEQYF. The DNA of the CDR3 is TGCGCCAGCAGCCATACAGGCTCCTACGAGCAGTACTTC.

The chain couples TRBV27 to TRBJ1-5, with a tentative D call TRBD1 (5 bases). V lost 5 bases, J lost 5 bases, and 19 bases lay in between. This CDR3 has 16 residues. Per the germline V gene, CDR1 is MNHEY and CDR2 is SMNVEV (reference sequence). DNA of the CDR3: TGTGCCAGCAGTCAATCACCGAGGGGCGAGGATCAGCCCCAGCATTTT. Encoded protein: CASSQSPRGEDQPQHF.

The rearrangement links TRBV10-1 to TRBJ2-1; D is possibly TRBD2 (6 bases). Germline lookup yields CDR1 WNHNN and CDR2 SYGVQD (reference sequence). The CDR3 has 11 amino acids. Trimming pared 4 bases from V and 9 bases from J, leaving 7 bases between. In DNA form, the CDR3 reads TGCGCCAGCAGTGTGGGGGGTGAGCAGTTCTTC. This gives the protein CASSVGGEQFF.

The J gene is TRBJ2-2, the V gene TRBV5-1; no reliable D call. Trimming cost V 3 bases and J 1 base, with 7 bases left between them. Germline CDR1 and CDR2: SGHRS and YFSETQ. CDR3 length equals 14 residues. The CDR3 bases are TGCGCCAGCAGCTGGGCCGAGAACACCGGGGAGCTGTTTTTT. Its protein product is CASSWAENTGELFF.

Here the CDR3 DNA reads TGTGCCAGCAGTCCCAGGGACAGCAACTACGAGCAGTACTTC. It translates to CASSPRDSNYEQYF. This chain links TRBV27 with TRBJ2-7; 7 bases map to TRBD1. The CDR3 is 14 residues long. Germline-derived CDR1 and CDR2 are MNHEY and SMNVEV (reference sequence). V shed 5 bases and J 3 bases; nucleotides not matched to a gene: 7.

The rearrangement uses TRBV28 and TRBJ2-7; 8 bases are a match to TRBD1. The V segment lost 7 bases and the J segment 7 bases; nucleotides outside the gene matches: 12. CDR1 and CDR2 from the germline V gene are MDHEN and SYDVKM. The CDR3 is made up of 14 amino acids. The CDR3 nucleotides are TGTGCCAGCATTCCGGACAGGGAAGCGGGTGAGCAGTACTTC. Protein sequence: CASIPDREAGEQYF.

The chain uses TRBV6-1 and TRBJ1-1; D remains unclear. The V and J ends lost 6 bases and 6 bases respectively, with 14 bases between them. Germline values: CDR1 MNHNS, CDR2 SASEGT. The CDR3 is 13 residues long. CDR3 sequence: CASRGTGMAEAFF. CDR3 bases: TGTGCCAGCAGGGGTACGGGGATGGCTGAAGCTTTCTTT.

The rearrangement links TRBV5-6 to TRBJ2-5, with TRBD1 matching over 10 bases. Germline CDR1 and CDR2: SGHDT and YYEEEE. The CDR3 has 15 residues. The junction had 7 bases not matched to a gene; V was cut back by 3 bases and J by 5 bases. The CDR3 loop is CASSSGTGAGETQYF. The CDR3 DNA is TGTGCCAGCAGCTCAGGGACAGGGGCCGGTGAGACCCAGTACTTC.

V gene TRBV9 combines with J gene TRBJ2-2, with D tentatively TRBD2 (5 bases). Trimming took off 7 bases at V and 4 bases at J, with 14 bases between the two ends. Per germline, CDR1 SGDLS and CDR2 YYNGEE. The CDR3 contains 14 residues. The chain's CDR3 is CASGLKSSTGELFF. The CDR3 DNA reads as TGTGCCAGCGGACTCAAGTCGAGCACCGGGGAGCTGTTTTTT.

The V call is TRBV2, the J call TRBJ2-5; 11 bases are shared with TRBD2. This CDR3 has 17 residues. In germline, CDR1 is SNHLY, CDR2 FYNNEI. The junction had 12 bases not matched to a gene; V was cut back by 6 bases and J by 3 bases. In nucleotides, the CDR3 is TGTGCCAGCAGCGTTCTATTTAGCGGGAGGGAGGAAGAGACCCAGTACTTC. Its translation: CASSVLFSGREEETQYF.

The chain joins TRBV2 to TRBJ2-7, with TRBD2 matching over 7 bases. Per the germline V gene, CDR1 is SNHLY and CDR2 is FYNNEI. The CDR3 has 16 amino acids. With V trimmed by 1 base and J by 3 bases, 9 bases remained unmatched. CDR3 region: CASSEGGGSPIYEQYF. The CDR3 nucleotides are TGTGCCAGCAGTGAAGGGGGCGGGAGCCCAATCTACGAGCAGTACTTC. The whole variable domain, remainder taken from reference TRBV2 and TRBJ2-7, is EPEVTQTPSHQVTQMGQEVILRCVPISNHLYFYWYRQILGQKVEFLVSFYNNEISEKSEIFDDQFSVERPDGSNFTLKIRSTKLEDSAMYFCASSEGGGSPIYEQYFGPGTRLTVT.

This clone was found once. The chain uses TRBV6-1 and TRBJ2-7; D assignment may be TRBD1 or TRBD2 (5 bases each). The CDR3 contains 13 residues. V was cut by 4 bases and J by 7 bases, with 14 bases left in between. Germline values: CDR1 MNHNS, CDR2 SASEGT. CDR3 protein: CASSARGVGEQYF. The CDR3 DNA is TGTGCCAGCAGTGCCAGAGGGGTGGGGGAGCAGTACTTC.

The J gene is TRBJ1-1, the V gene TRBV19; D is uncertain. V dropped 3 bases and J dropped 0 bases, with 5 bases sitting between them. This CDR3 comprises 13 residues. In germline, CDR1 is LNHDA, CDR2 SQIVND (reference sequence). The CDR3 region has the DNA TGTGCCAGTAGTATCCGCCTGAACACTGAAGCTTTCTTT. This sequence encodes CASSIRLNTEAFF. Complete variable domain (other parts from reference TRBV19 and TRBJ1-1): DGGITQSPKYLFRKEGQNVTLSCEQNLNHDAMYWYRQDPGQGLRLIYYSQIVNDFQKGDIAEGYSVSREKKESFPLTVTSAQKNPTAFYLCASSIRLNTEAFFGQGTRLTVV.

The rearrangement uses TRBV10-3 and TRBJ2-3; unclear D gene. V dropped 3 bases and J dropped 2 bases, with 24 bases sitting between them. CDR3 length equals 19 residues. Germline V gene sequence: CDR1 ENHRY, CDR2 SYGVKD. CDR3: CAISDLRRLSLDSTDTQYF. The CDR3 coding sequence is TGTGCCATCAGTGATCTTCGACGGCTATCCCTCGATTCCACAGATACGCAGTATTTT.

The CDR3 here is CASSLAELTYEQYF. The DNA for the CDR3 is TGTGCCAGCAGTCTAGCGGAGCTTACCTACGAGCAGTACTTC. This rearrangement joins TRBV2 to TRBJ2-7; 7 bases match TRBD2. The CDR3 runs to 14 residues. The germline gives CDR1 SNHLY, CDR2 FYNNEI. V shed 5 bases and J 2 bases; nucleotides not matched to a gene: 6.

The chain carries TRBV6-6 and TRBJ1-2; D uncertain. Trimming stripped 5 bases from V and 0 bases from J, with 13 bases between. The CDR3 covers 15 residues. The germline gives CDR1 MNHNY, CDR2 SVGAGI (reference sequence). CDR3 region: CASSQEGRPNYGYTF. Written as DNA, the CDR3 is TGTGCCAGCAGTCAGGAGGGAAGGCCTAACTATGGCTACACCTTC.

As DNA, the CDR3 is TGTGCCTGGAGTTGGGGACACGAGCAGTACTTC. It specifies CAWSWGHEQYF. The rearrangement uses TRBV30 and TRBJ2-7; tentatively, D is TRBD1 or TRBD2 (5 bases each). V dropped 2 bases and J dropped 5 bases, with 7 bases sitting between them. The CDR3 extends over 11 amino acids. The germline CDR1 and CDR2 sequences are GTSNPN and SVGIG (reference sequence).

J is TRBJ2-7 and V is TRBV6-6; perhaps TRBD2 as D (5 bases). Germline-derived CDR1 and CDR2 are MNHNY and SVGAGI (reference sequence). The CDR3 runs 15 residues. V was shortened by 4 bases and J by 1 base, with 14 bases between the two germline ends. The CDR3 sequence is CASSWRKYTSYEQYF. The CDR3, as DNA: TGTGCCAGCAGTTGGAGGAAATACACGTCCTACGAGCAGTACTTC.

This clone was recorded only once. The gene calls are TRBV7-3 and TRBJ2-3, with D uncertain. The ends were cut back, 3 bases at V and 4 bases at J, with 20 bases in the middle. Germline V lookup: CDR1 SGHTA, CDR2 FQGTGA. The CDR3 is made up of 17 amino acids. The CDR3 protein is CASSFLPIGEMADTQYF. CDR3 in DNA: TGTGCCAGCAGCTTCCTTCCAATCGGCGAGATGGCAGATACGCAGTATTTT.